One and the same sample provided the 25 T cell receptor beta chains below, sequenced in a study of blood T cell repertoires in COVID-19. Sequenced by immunoSEQ multiplex PCR; TCRdb stores in-frame clones only, minus some. Among about 270,000 clones listed, less than 90% were seen once. Material: peripheral blood. The receptors here all came from a man in his 60s who had recovered from COVID-19.

V gene TRBV13 combines with J gene TRBJ1-1, with D hard to call. Trimming shortened V by 2 bases and J by 4 bases, and 8 bases separated the two germline ends. CDR3 length equals 13 residues. The germline gives CDR1 PRHDT, CDR2 FYEKMQ (reference sequence). The CDR3 reads CASSLYRGTEAFF. The CDR3 nucleotides are TGTGCCAGCAGCTTATATCGGGGCACTGAAGCTTTCTTT.

The chain links TRBV12-3 or TRBV12-4 to TRBJ2-4, with D perhaps matching TRBD2 (5 bases). V lost 4 bases and J 8 bases, leaving 12 bases between the germline ends. The CDR3 totals 13 residues. The CDR3 reads CASSSRARDIQYF. Here the CDR3 DNA reads TGTGCCAGCAGTTCGCGGGCTCGGGACATTCAGTACTTC.

The chain is built from TRBV19 and TRBJ1-3; no reliable D call. Trimming took off 3 bases at V and 0 bases at J, with 9 bases between the two ends. The CDR3 totals 15 residues. Germline values: CDR1 LNHDA, CDR2 SQIVND (reference sequence). The CDR3 nucleotides read TGTGCCAGTAGTATGAGGGTGAACTCTGGAAACACCATATATTTT. The encoded protein is CASSMRVNSGNTIYF.

The chain links TRBV2 to TRBJ1-4; TRBD1 might be the D (6 bases). CDR3 length: 14 amino acids. V lost 4 bases and J 4 bases, leaving 10 bases between the germline ends. The germline CDR1 and CDR2 sequences are SNHLY and FYNNEI. For the CDR3, the DNA is TGTGCCAGCAGTGCCAGGGGAATTAATGAAAAACTGTTTTTT. It yields the protein CASSARGINEKLFF.

This chain uses TRBV19 with TRBJ1-2, with no clear D. The CDR3 spans 15 residues. Germline V gene sequence: CDR1 LNHDA, CDR2 SQIVND (reference sequence). V lost 0 bases, J lost 7 bases, and 15 bases lay in between. Written as DNA, the CDR3 is TGTGCCAGTAGTATAGATCGAGCAGGCTCCTCTGGCTACACCTTC. The encoded protein is CASSIDRAGSSGYTF.

This clone was detected once. The chain has TRBV4-1 and TRBJ2-2, with 8 bases matching TRBD2. Looked up from germline, CDR1 is MGHRA and CDR2 is YSYEKL. J lost 7 bases, V lost 0 bases, and 13 bases had no gene match. The CDR3 has 18 residues. Here the CDR3 reads CASSQDEAGARKYGELFF. The CDR3 DNA reads as TGCGCCAGCAGCCAAGATGAAGCGGGGGCCCGAAAATACGGGGAGCTGTTTTTT.

The rearrangement joins TRBV9 to TRBJ2-1, with 8 bases fitting TRBD2. This CDR3 is 17 amino acids long. The J segment lost 1 base and the V segment lost 2 bases, leaving 8 bases of the junction unmatched. CDR1 is SGDLS, CDR2 YYNGEE, per germline. The CDR3 region has the DNA TGTGCCAGCAGCGTTAATAGCGGGGTAATGTCCTACAATGAGCAGTTCTTC. It encodes CASSVNSGVMSYNEQFF.

The chain carries TRBV28 and TRBJ1-5; 7 positions agree with TRBD1. The germline CDR1 and CDR2 sequences are MDHEN and SYDVKM. After removal of 6 bases from V and 4 bases from J, the junction contained 12 bases not matched to a gene. The CDR3 covers 16 residues. DNA of the CDR3: TGTGCCAGCAGCGCCACCAAACCAGGGGGAAATCAGCCCCAGCATTTT. It encodes CASSATKPGGNQPQHF.

The gene calls are TRBV20-1 and TRBJ2-1; TRBD2 aligns across 9 bases. In germline, CDR1 is DFQATT, CDR2 SNEGSKA (reference sequence). Trimming took 3 bases from V and 0 from J; bases not matched to a gene: 9. The CDR3 totals 17 residues. CDR3 sequence: CSASASGGPSSYNEQFF. The CDR3 region has the DNA TGCAGTGCTAGTGCAAGCGGGGGGCCGAGCTCCTACAATGAGCAGTTCTTC.

The chain combines TRBV24-1 with TRBJ1-1, with 8 nucleotides matching TRBD1. Germline V gene sequence: CDR1 KGHDR, CDR2 SFDVKD. The trim removed 9 bases at V and 4 bases at J, leaving 15 bases unmatched. The CDR3 runs to 16 residues. The CDR3 protein is CATRIRQGALGTEAFF. The CDR3 bases are TGTGCCACCCGGATTAGGCAGGGGGCTCTGGGCACTGAAGCTTTCTTT.

The V gene is TRBV7-6, the J gene TRBJ1-6; 7 nucleotides match TRBD1. CDR3 length: 15 residues. V shed 5 bases and J 7 bases; nucleotides not matched to a gene: 8. Germline-derived CDR1 and CDR2 are SGHVS and FNYEAQ. The CDR3 is CASSPRQGLNSPLHF. Here the CDR3 DNA reads TGTGCCAGCAGCCCAAGACAGGGTCTAAATTCACCCCTCCACTTT. Full variable domain (remainder filled in from reference TRBV7-6 and TRBJ1-6): GAGVSQSPRYKVTKRGQDVALRCDPISGHVSLYWYRQALGQGPEFLTYFNYEAQQDKSGLPNDRFSAERPEGSISTLTIQRTEQRDSAMYRCASSPRQGLNSPLHFGNGTRLTVT.

The rearrangement joins TRBV30 to TRBJ1-4; perhaps TRBD1 as D (5 bases). The CDR3 sequence is 14 residues long. CDR1 and CDR2 (germline): GTSNPN, SVGIG (reference sequence). V lost 0 bases to trimming and J lost 2 bases, with 7 bases between them. The CDR3 DNA sequence: TGTGCCTGGAGTGTACGGGGGACTAATGAAAAACTGTTTTTT. Amino acid sequence: CAWSVRGTNEKLFF.

Note on this clone: The missing conserved phenylalanine or tryptophan at the end of this CDR3 makes a read error likely. Because the CDR3's place on the DNA is in doubt, the DNA is left out and the CDR3 is given as listed by TCRdb. The V and J genes are TRBV1 and TRBJ1-1; the table's D gene call, TRBD1, was not cross checked with the DNA. TRBV1 is a recognized pseudogene. The CDR3 spans 10 residues, counting both ends. The CDR3 region is CTSSQVRDRG.

This clone was observed a single time. Other nucleotide sequences from this sample produce the same CDR3. The V and J genes are TRBV7-9 and TRBJ2-1, with TRBD1 identical over 8 bases. CDR3 size: 14 residues. V gave up 1 base and J gave up 4 bases; unmatched junction bases: 0. Germline-derived CDR1 and CDR2 are SEHNR and FQNEAQ (reference sequence). The DNA of the CDR3 is TGTGCCAGCAGCTTAGGACAGGGGTACAATGAGCAGTTCTTC. Its protein is CASSLGQGYNEQFF.

The V and J genes are TRBV6-2 or TRBV6-3 and TRBJ2-7; TRBD2 might be the D (5 bases). Between the trimmed V and J ends, which lost 5 bases and 1 base, there was a span of 18 bases. Germline lookup yields CDR1 MNHEY and CDR2 SVGEGT. The CDR3 has 16 residues. In DNA, the CDR3 is TGTGCCAGCAGTAAGTCGGGGATATCGGGGTCCTACGAGCAGTACTTC. Translation gives CASSKSGISGSYEQYF.

The rearrangement links TRBV19 to TRBJ1-6; possible D gene TRBD1, 5 bases. V lost 6 bases and J 5 bases, leaving 17 bases between the germline ends. The CDR3 has 16 residues. Germline V gene data show CDR1 as LNHDA and CDR2 as SQIVND (reference sequence). The CDR3 DNA reads TGTGCCAGTAGCCGGGGAGGAGGGGCAAATAATTCACCCCTCCACTTT. This encodes CASSRGGGANNSPLHF.

The rearrangement joins TRBV19 to TRBJ2-7, with D possibly being TRBD1 (6 bases). CDR1 is LNHDA, CDR2 SQIVND, per germline (reference sequence). Trimming stripped 6 bases from V and 2 bases from J, with 14 bases between. CDR3 length: 14 residues. The CDR3 DNA follows: TGTGCCAGTAGCCCCCAGGGGCCCCCCTACGAGCAGTACTTC. Translation gives CASSPQGPPYEQYF.

This chain joins TRBV2 and TRBJ2-3, with TRBD2 matching over 8 bases. This CDR3 contains 16 residues. Germline V CDR1 and CDR2: SNHLY, FYNNEI. Trimming removed 4 bases from V and 5 bases from J; junction bases left unmatched: 11. The DNA for the CDR3 is TGTGCCAGCAGTGCCATTAGCGGGGCTAAGGGAGATACGCAGTATTTT. This codes for CASSAISGAKGDTQYF.

Of note for this clone: Germline is not matched at one junction end, which may reflect a read error. V is TRBV2 and J is TRBJ2-1; 8 bases are a match to TRBD1. Germline V CDR1 and CDR2: SNHLY, FYNNEI. The CDR3 is 15 amino acids. CDR3 sequence (DNA): TGTGCCAGCAGTGTGGGGACAGGTTTCCCCATGGAGGCCCTCTTC. Protein sequence: CASSVGTGFPMEALF. The complete variable domain, with remaining parts taken from reference TRBV2 and TRBJ2-1, reads EPEVTQTPSHQVTQMGQEVILRCVPISNHLYFYWYRQILGQKVEFLVSFYNNEISEKSEIFDDQFSVERPDGSNFTLKIRSTKLEDSAMYFCASSVGTGFPMEALFGPGTRLTVL.

This sequence joins TRBV6-5 and TRBJ1-1; TRBD1 is a possible D gene (5 bases). The CDR3 sequence is 16 residues long. From germline, CDR1 is MNHEY and CDR2 SVGAGI. The V and J ends lost 2 bases and 5 bases respectively, with 18 bases between them. The CDR3 DNA reads as TGTGCCAGCAGTTACAGTCGCCCGCAGGGCTCGACTGAAGCTTTCTTT. Its protein product is CASSYSRPQGSTEAFF.

The chain employs TRBV2 and TRBJ1-5; possibly TRBD1 for D (6 bases). CDR3 length equals 15 residues. CDR1 and CDR2 from the germline V gene are SNHLY and FYNNEI. V shed 3 bases and J shed 1 base, with 10 bases lying between them. DNA of the CDR3: TGTGCCAGCAGTGACTTTGGACAGAGCAATCAGCCCCAGCATTTT. This gives the protein CASSDFGQSNQPQHF.

V is TRBV5-1 and J is TRBJ2-1; 9 nucleotides match TRBD1. Trimming took 3 bases from V and 10 from J; bases not matched to a gene: 8. Germline values: CDR1 SGHRS, CDR2 YFSETQ. The CDR3 consists of 14 residues. The CDR3 spells CASSWTGDRDEQFF. The CDR3, as DNA: TGCGCCAGCAGCTGGACGGGGGACAGGGACGAGCAGTTCTTC.

This rearrangement joins TRBV19 to TRBJ2-5; tentative D call: TRBD1 (5 bases). The germline V gene has CDR1 LNHDA and CDR2 SQIVND (reference sequence). Between the trimmed V and J ends, which lost 5 bases and 4 bases, there was a span of 17 bases. The CDR3 has 15 residues. CDR3 protein: CASSPPTVSRETQYF. As DNA, the CDR3 is TGTGCCAGTAGTCCGCCGACAGTCTCACGAGAGACCCAGTACTTC. Full variable domain (missing parts from reference TRBV19 and TRBJ2-5): DGGITQSPKYLFRKEGQNVTLSCEQNLNHDAMYWYRQDPGQGLRLIYYSQIVNDFQKGDIAEGYSVSREKKESFPLTVTSAQKNPTAFYLCASSPPTVSRETQYFGPGTRLLVL.

This clone has only a few counts. The rearrangement links TRBV6-5 to TRBJ2-3; D ambiguous. This CDR3 has 13 amino acids. Germline CDR1 MNHEY, CDR2 SVGAGI. The V and J ends lost 0 bases and 6 bases respectively, with 7 bases between them. Written as DNA, the CDR3 is TGTGCCAGCAGTTACTCGGCCTTGGATACGCAGTATTTT. This sequence encodes CASSYSALDTQYF.

Details on this clone: The germline gene is not matched at one end of the junction; a read error may be the cause. V and J are TRBV5-1 and TRBJ1-3; tentatively, D is TRBD1 (5 bases). The CDR3 runs 15 residues. CDR1 and CDR2 from the germline V gene are SGHRS and YFSETQ. The CDR3 DNA reads TGCGCCAGCAGCTTGGCTGGGGCGGCTGGAAACACCATACATTTT. Protein product: CASSLAGAAGNTIHF.